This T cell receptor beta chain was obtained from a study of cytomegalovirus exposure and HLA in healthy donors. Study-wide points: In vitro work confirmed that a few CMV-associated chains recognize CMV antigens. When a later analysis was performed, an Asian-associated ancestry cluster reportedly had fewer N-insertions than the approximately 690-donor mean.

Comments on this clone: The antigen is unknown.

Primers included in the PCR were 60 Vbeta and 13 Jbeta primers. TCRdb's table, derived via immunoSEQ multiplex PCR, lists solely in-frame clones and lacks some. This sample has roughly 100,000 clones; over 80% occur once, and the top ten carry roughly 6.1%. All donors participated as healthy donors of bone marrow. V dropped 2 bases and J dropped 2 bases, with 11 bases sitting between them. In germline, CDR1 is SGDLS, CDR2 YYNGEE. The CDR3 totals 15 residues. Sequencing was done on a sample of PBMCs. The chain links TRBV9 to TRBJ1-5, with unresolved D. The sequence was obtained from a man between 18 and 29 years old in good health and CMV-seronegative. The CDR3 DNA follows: TGTGCCAGCAGCGTCGCTAGGAGGGGCAATCAGCCCCAGCATTTT. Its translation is CASSVARRGNQPQHF. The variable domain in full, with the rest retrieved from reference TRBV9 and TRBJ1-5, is DSGVTQTPKHLITATGQRVTLRCSPRSGDLSVYWYQQSLDQGLQFLIQYYNGEERAKGNILERFSAQQFPDLHSELNLSSLELGDSALYFCASSVARRGNQPQHFGDGTRLSIL.